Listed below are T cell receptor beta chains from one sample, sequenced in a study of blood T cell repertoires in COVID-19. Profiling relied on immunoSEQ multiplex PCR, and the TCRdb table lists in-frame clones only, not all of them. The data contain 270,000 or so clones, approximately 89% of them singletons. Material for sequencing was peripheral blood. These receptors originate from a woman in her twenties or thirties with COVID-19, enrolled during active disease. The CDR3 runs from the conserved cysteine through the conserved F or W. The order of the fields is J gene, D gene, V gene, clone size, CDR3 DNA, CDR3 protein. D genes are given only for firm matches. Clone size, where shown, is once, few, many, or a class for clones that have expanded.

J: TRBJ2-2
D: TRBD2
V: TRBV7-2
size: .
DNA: TGTGCCAGCAGCTTAGAACGACGTAGCGGGGGGATCTGGGCCGGGGAGCTGTTTTTT
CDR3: CASSLERRSGGIWAGELFF

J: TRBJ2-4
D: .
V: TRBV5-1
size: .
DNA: TGCGCCAGCAGCTATATCTCCCCCCTAGCCAAAAACATTCAGTACTTC
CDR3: CASSYISPLAKNIQYF

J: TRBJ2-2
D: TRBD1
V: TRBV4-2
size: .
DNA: TGTGCCAGCAGCCAAGGGACAGGGGAATTGACCGGGGAGCTGTTTTTT
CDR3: CASSQGTGELTGELFF

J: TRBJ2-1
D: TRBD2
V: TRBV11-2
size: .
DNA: TGTGCCTCACTCGGCGGGGGGACCAACTACAATGAGCAGTTCTTC
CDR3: CASLGGGTNYNEQFF

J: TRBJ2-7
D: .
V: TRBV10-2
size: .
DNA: TGCGCCAGCAGTGACACGAACTCTCCCTACGAGCAGTACTTC
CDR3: CASSDTNSPYEQYF

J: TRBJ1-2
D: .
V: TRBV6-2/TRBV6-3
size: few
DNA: TGTGCCAGCAGTTACCGGGGGTCAGTACATGGCTACACCTTC
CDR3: CASSYRGSVHGYTF

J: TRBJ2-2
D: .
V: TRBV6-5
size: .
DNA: TGTGCCAGCACCCAGGGGTTTGGCACCGGGGAGCTGTTTTTT
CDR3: CASTQGFGTGELFF

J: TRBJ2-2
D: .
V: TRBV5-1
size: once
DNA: TGCGCCAGCAGCTTGGGGGGAGGAACCGGGGAGCTGTTTTTT
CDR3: CASSLGGGTGELFF

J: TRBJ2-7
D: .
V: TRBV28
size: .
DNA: TGTGCCAGCAGTTTGGGCAGGGTCCTGTACGAGCAGTACTTC
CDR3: CASSLGRVLYEQYF

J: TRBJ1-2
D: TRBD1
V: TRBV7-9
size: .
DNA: TGTGCCAGCAGCTTAGACCGGACAGGGCAACGAAGATCATATGGCTACACCTTC
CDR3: CASSLDRTGQRRSYGYTF

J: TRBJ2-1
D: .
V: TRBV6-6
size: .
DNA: TGTGCCAGCCATAAAACAGGGTGGAGTGAGCAGTTCTTC
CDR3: CASHKTGWSEQFF

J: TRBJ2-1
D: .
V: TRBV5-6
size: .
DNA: TGTGCCAGCAGCTTGGCCGGGGTAAGCTCCTACAATGAGCAGTTCTTC
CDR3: CASSLAGVSSYNEQFF

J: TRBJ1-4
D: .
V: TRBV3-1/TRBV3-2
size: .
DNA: TGTGCCAGCAGCCTAGGGGTGTTCGTTGATGAAAAACTGTTTTTT
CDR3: CASSLGVFVDEKLFF

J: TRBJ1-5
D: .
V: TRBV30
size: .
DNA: TGTGCCTGGAGTTTTAACAGGGTCGATCAGCCCCAGCATTTT
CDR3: CAWSFNRVDQPQHF

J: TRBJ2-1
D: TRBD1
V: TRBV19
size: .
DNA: TGTGCCAGTAGTATAACCCGGACAGGGGGCAATGAGCAGTTCTTC
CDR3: CASSITRTGGNEQFF

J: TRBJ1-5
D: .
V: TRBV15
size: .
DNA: TGTGCCACCAGCAGAGATCAGGGGACGGATAGCAATCAGCCCCAGCATTTT
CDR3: CATSRDQGTDSNQPQHF

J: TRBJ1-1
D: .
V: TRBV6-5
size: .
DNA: TGTGCCAGCCCGGGGGGGCCCACTGAAGCTTTCTTT
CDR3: CASPGGPTEAFF